This T cell receptor (beta chain) was found in a study of tumor-infiltrating lymphocytes in localized non-small cell lung cancer. Study conclusions and caveats: Tumor T-cell fraction from TCR sequencing was not associated with recurrence-free survival (p = 0.61).

Some clones are missing from TCRdb's copy, which holds only in-frame ones; the method was immunoSEQ multiplex PCR. The sample lists roughly 14,000 clones; approximately 68% were seen once. Trimming left V 2 bases short and J 1 base short, with 5 bases between. Germline CDR1 is SQVTM and CDR2 is ANQGSEA. The CDR3 is 12 amino acids. Worth noting for this clone: As yet, its antigen is unknown.

V usage is TRBV29-1 and J usage is TRBJ1-1; D remains ambiguous. Specimen: lung tumor tissue. This TCR derives from a human donor with non-small cell lung cancer. CDR3: CSVERQNTEAFF. The CDR3 DNA reads TGCAGCGTTGAAAGGCAGAACACTGAAGCTTTCTTT.